These 16 T cell receptor beta chains share one sample of origin, sequenced in a study of long-term antiretroviral therapy in people with HIV. The run of the v3.0 immunoSEQ assay was at survey level. Clones were read by immunoSEQ multiplex PCR, and TCRdb kept only the in-frame ones, dropping some. There are some 21,000 clones in the sample; about four fifths occur only once, and 7.5% to 10% lies in the top ten. Sequencing used unsorted PBMCs, obtained at the start of antiretroviral therapy. The origin of the receptors is a man aged 45-65 years with HIV.

The chain carries TRBV6-5 and TRBJ1-6; TRBD1 aligns across 7 bases. The CDR3 extends over 14 amino acids. J was trimmed by 6 bases and V by 9 bases; bases with no gene match: 8. Germline loops: CDR1 MNHEY, CDR2 SVGAGI. The CDR3 protein is CASRGRGPNSPLHF. The CDR3 nucleotides are TGTGCCAGTAGGGGGAGGGGGCCTAATTCACCCCTCCACTTT.

V gene TRBV19 combines with J gene TRBJ2-3, with TRBD1 matching 9 bases. Trimming cost V 4 bases and J 3 bases; bases outside gene matches: 11. The CDR3 covers 17 residues. Germline CDR1 reads LNHDA; CDR2 reads SQIVND (reference sequence). This chain's CDR3 is CASSTLQGAVRTDTQYF. The CDR3 DNA sequence: TGTGCCAGTAGTACATTACAGGGGGCAGTGCGGACAGATACGCAGTATTTT.

This clone is labeled as medium-sized. The gene calls are TRBV5-6 and TRBJ1-2; perhaps TRBD1 as D (6 bases). CDR1 is SGHDT, CDR2 YYEEEE, per germline. Trimming cost V 4 bases and J 7 bases, with 17 bases left between them. The CDR3 spans 14 residues. CDR3 nucleotide sequence: TGTGCCAGCAGCCCCACCTGGGGGGCTGGTGGCTACACCTTC. Translation gives CASSPTWGAGGYTF.

The chain joins TRBV4-1 to TRBJ1-1; D is perhaps TRBD1 (6 bases). Trimming took off 5 bases at V and 6 bases at J, with 13 bases between the two ends. The CDR3 extends over 13 amino acids. Looked up from germline, CDR1 is MGHRA and CDR2 is YSYEKL. The CDR3: CASSKQGGSEAFF. The CDR3 coding sequence is TGCGCCAGCAGCAAACAGGGAGGATCTGAAGCTTTCTTT.

The chain uses TRBV6-5 and TRBJ1-5; 7 bases agree with TRBD1. This CDR3 contains 14 residues. The V gene's germline CDR1 is MNHEY and CDR2 SVGAGI. V shed 5 bases, J shed 7 bases, and the junction held 8 bases outside the gene matches. CDR3 in DNA: TGTGCCAGCAGTACAGCAGGGGGTGGCCAGCCCCAGCATTTT. This gives the protein CASSTAGGGQPQHF.

The count of this clone is one. This sequence joins TRBV27 and TRBJ2-7; D not certain. The V and J ends lost 7 bases and 1 base respectively, with 11 bases between them. The CDR3 sequence is 13 residues long. The V gene's germline CDR1 is MNHEY and CDR2 SMNVEV (reference sequence). The CDR3 nucleotides are TGTGCCAGCAAACCAGACGTGTCCTACGAGCAGTACTTC. Its translation: CASKPDVSYEQYF.

The chain has TRBV4-1 and TRBJ2-1; D gene ambiguous. The CDR3 length is 16 residues. CDR1 is MGHRA, CDR2 YSYEKL, per germline. V shed 0 bases and J shed 3 bases, with 12 bases lying between them. The CDR3 DNA reads TGCGCCAGCAGCCAAGATGATAGGCAGCTCTACAATGAGCAGTTCTTC. Translating gives CASSQDDRQLYNEQFF.

The V and J genes are TRBV28 and TRBJ1-5; tentatively, D is TRBD1 (5 bases). V was trimmed by 4 bases and J by 7 bases, leaving 11 bases between them. The CDR3 contains 13 residues. The V gene's germline CDR1 is MDHEN and CDR2 SYDVKM. CDR3 amino acids: CASSYMGGQPQHF. The CDR3 DNA follows: TGTGCCAGCAGTTACATGGGGGGGCAGCCCCAGCATTTT. The variable domain in full, with the rest retrieved from reference TRBV28 and TRBJ1-5, is DVKVTQSSRYLVKRTGEKVFLECVQDMDHENMFWYRQDPGLGLRLIYFSYDVKMKEKGDIPEGYSVSREKKERFSLILESASTNQTSMYLCASSYMGGQPQHFGDGTRLSIL.

This chain uses TRBV7-9 with TRBJ2-2; no firm D call. CDR1 and CDR2 from the germline V gene are SEHNR and FQNEAQ (reference sequence). The V gene lost 5 bases and the J gene lost 5 bases, with 18 bases spanning the gap. The CDR3 loop spans 16 amino acids. The CDR3 here is CASSLYRQAATGELFF. The CDR3 DNA reads as TGTGCCAGCAGCCTATATCGTCAGGCCGCGACCGGGGAGCTGTTTTTT.

J is TRBJ1-5 and V is TRBV7-8; D is unclear. Germline V lookup: CDR1 SGHVS, CDR2 FQNEAQ. V lost 5 bases and J lost 0, with 8 bases in between. The CDR3 runs to 14 residues. The CDR3 is CASSLEDSNQPQHF. The CDR3 DNA sequence: TGTGCCAGCAGCCTAGAAGATAGCAATCAGCCCCAGCATTTT.

V gene TRBV25-1 combines with J gene TRBJ2-3; D remains ambiguous. The CDR3 has 14 amino acids. V was shortened by 5 bases and J by 4 bases, with 13 bases between the two germline ends. Germline assignment: CDR1 MGHDK and CDR2 SYGVNS. CDR3 sequence: CASSPQRLADTQYF. CDR3 in DNA: TGTGCCAGCAGTCCTCAAAGACTGGCAGATACGCAGTATTTT.

V and J are TRBV5-1 and TRBJ2-5; 7 nucleotides line up with TRBD1. The CDR3 totals 15 residues. J gave up 3 bases and V 0 bases, and 5 bases lay outside the gene matches. Germline-derived CDR1 and CDR2 are SGHRS and YFSETQ. In DNA form, the CDR3 reads TGCGCCAGCAGCTTGGGACAGGGTCGGGAAGAGACCCAGTACTTC. Translated, it gives CASSLGQGREETQYF.

The rearrangement links TRBV28 to TRBJ1-2; D possibly corresponds to TRBD1 (5 bases). This CDR3 is 12 amino acids long. The germline V gene encodes CDR1 MDHEN and CDR2 SYDVKM. V was clipped by 6 bases and J by 8 bases, with 13 bases between them. CDR3 sequence reads: CASSQGTWGYTF. As DNA, the CDR3 is TGTGCCAGCAGCCAGGGAACCTGGGGCTACACCTTC.

The chain's CDR3 is CASSPQPGLVTEAFF. DNA of the CDR3: TGTGCCAGCAGCCCCCAGCCCGGACTGGTGACTGAAGCTTTCTTT. J is TRBJ1-1 and V is TRBV9; no definite D call. V lost 4 bases to trimming and J lost 5 bases, with 18 bases between them. CDR3 size: 15 residues. Germline CDR1 reads SGDLS; CDR2 reads YYNGEE.

The chain joins TRBV30 to TRBJ2-3, with 10 bases fitting TRBD2. The CDR3 runs 16 residues. The ends lost 3 bases at V and 3 bases at J; junction bases unmatched: 9. Germline CDR1 reads GTSNPN; CDR2 reads SVGIG (reference sequence). CDR3 sequence reads: CAWSGGLAEGTDTQYF. The CDR3 nucleotides read TGTGCCTGGAGCGGTGGACTAGCGGAGGGGACAGATACGCAGTATTTT.

This clone was observed a few times. The chain is built from TRBV7-9 and TRBJ1-6; no reliable D call. The CDR3 runs 15 residues. V was trimmed by 5 bases and J by 6 bases, leaving 14 bases between them. The germline V gene encodes CDR1 SEHNR and CDR2 FQNEAQ (reference sequence). As DNA, the CDR3 is TGTGCCAGCAGCCCCCGACAACTACCTAATTCACCCCTCCACTTT. Its protein is CASSPRQLPNSPLHF.